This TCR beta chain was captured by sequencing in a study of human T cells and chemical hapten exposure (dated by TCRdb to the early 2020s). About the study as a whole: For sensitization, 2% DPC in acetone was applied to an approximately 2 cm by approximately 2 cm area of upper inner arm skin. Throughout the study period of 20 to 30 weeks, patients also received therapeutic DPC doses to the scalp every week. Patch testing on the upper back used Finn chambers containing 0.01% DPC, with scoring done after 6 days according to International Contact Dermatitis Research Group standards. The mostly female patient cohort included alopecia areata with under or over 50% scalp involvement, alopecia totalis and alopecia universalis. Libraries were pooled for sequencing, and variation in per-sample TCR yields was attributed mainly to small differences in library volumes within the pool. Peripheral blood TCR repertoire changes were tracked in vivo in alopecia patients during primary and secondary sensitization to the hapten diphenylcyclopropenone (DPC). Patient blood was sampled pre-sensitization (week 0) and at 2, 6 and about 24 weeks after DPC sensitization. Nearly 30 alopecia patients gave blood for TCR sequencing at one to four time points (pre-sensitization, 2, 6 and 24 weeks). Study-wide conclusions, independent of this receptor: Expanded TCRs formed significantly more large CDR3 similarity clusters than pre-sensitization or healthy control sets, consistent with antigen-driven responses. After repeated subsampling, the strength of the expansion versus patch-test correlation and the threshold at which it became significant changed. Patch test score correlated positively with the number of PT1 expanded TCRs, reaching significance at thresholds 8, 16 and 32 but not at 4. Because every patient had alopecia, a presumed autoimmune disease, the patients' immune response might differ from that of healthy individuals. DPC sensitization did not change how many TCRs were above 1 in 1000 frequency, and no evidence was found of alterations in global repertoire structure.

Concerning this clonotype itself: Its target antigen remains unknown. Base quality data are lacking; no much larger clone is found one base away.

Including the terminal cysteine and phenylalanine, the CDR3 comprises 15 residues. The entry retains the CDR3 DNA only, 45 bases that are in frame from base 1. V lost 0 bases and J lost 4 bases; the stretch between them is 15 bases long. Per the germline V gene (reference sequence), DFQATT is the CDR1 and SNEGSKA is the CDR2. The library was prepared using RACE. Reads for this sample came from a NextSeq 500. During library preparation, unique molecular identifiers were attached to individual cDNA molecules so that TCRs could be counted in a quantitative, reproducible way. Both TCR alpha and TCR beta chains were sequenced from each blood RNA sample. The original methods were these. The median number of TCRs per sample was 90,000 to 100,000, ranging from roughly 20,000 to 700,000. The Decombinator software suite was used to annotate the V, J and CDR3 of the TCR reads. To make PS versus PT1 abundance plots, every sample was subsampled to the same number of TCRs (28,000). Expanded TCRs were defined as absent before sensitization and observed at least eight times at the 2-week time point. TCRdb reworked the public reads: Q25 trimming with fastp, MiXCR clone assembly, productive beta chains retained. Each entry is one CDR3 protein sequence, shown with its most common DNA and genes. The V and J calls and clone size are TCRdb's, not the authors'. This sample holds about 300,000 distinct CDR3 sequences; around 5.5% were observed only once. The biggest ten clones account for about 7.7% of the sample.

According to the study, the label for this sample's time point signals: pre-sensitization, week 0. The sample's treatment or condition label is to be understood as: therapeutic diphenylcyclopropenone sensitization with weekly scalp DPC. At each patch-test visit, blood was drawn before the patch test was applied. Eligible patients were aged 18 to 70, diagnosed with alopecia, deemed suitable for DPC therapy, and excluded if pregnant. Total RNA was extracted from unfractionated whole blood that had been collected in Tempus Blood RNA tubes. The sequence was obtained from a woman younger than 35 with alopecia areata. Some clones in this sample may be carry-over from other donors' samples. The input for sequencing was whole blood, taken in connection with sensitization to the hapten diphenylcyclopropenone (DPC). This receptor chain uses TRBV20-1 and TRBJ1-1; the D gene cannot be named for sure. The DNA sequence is TGCAGTGCTAGAGATCACCGGGAGGTCGTCACTGAAGCTTTCTTT. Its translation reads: CSARDHREVVTEAFF.